Listed below are T cell receptor beta chains from one sample, sequenced in a study of blood T cell repertoires in COVID-19. Clones were read by immunoSEQ multiplex PCR, and TCRdb kept only the in-frame ones, dropping some. The table lists some 89,000 clones, around 87% of them singletons. Sequenced material: peripheral blood. Receptor source: a human donor in a cohort sampled during active COVID-19. Each CDR3 is given without its conserved first and last residue.

v_call	j_call	cdr3_length	cdr3_aa
TRBV20-1	TRBJ2-7	12	SASRTSVSYEQY
TRBV27	TRBJ1-5	13	ASRGSSNSNQPQH
TRBV7-2	TRBJ2-1	13	ASSSTATTYNEQF
TRBV6-6	TRBJ1-1	16	ASSQLTGPYNMNTEAF
TRBV30	TRBJ2-3	9	ACRQGATQY
TRBV3-1/TRBV3-2	TRBJ1-2	13	ASSPVYSSNYGYT
TRBV4-1	TRBJ2-2	12	ASSPSGNTGELF
TRBV19	TRBJ1-5	14	ASSKKRQGLDQPQH
TRBV5-1	TRBJ2-1	13	ASSPLFSTYNEQF
TRBV15	TRBJ2-7	13	ATSRDSRATYEQY
TRBV28	TRBJ1-1	11	ASSSGQNTEAF
TRBV14	TRBJ1-3	11	ASSQGQMGTIY
TRBV7-3	TRBJ2-3	14	ASSSPRTGVTDTQY
TRBV6-5	TRBJ2-7	13	ASSYYGQGVNEQY
TRBV7-8	TRBJ1-2	13	ASSPAGQGAYGYT
TRBV4-1	TRBJ2-3	14	ASSPKSGGLVDTQY
TRBV3-1/TRBV3-2	TRBJ1-1	13	ASSKKRVGGTEAF
TRBV5-4	TRBJ2-6	17	ASSFPWLAGDSGANVLT
TRBV10-2	TRBJ2-7	11	ASRDRMIYEQY
TRBV15	TRBJ1-2	13	ATSSSRGRVYGYT
TRBV3-1/TRBV3-2	TRBJ1-1	11	ASSQEQRTEAF
TRBV28	TRBJ2-1	15	ASKPKREGFSYNEQF
TRBV6-2/TRBV6-3	TRBJ2-1	13	ASSFGLAPVNEQF
TRBV19	TRBJ1-6	10	ASSASGDTLH
TRBV7-3	TRBJ2-3	13	ASRISRRRPDTQY
TRBV27	TRBJ1-1	14	ASSLPTGTGATEAF
TRBV2	TRBJ1-1	12	ASIQIASNTEAF
TRBV6-5	TRBJ2-1	11	ASSYLARDEQF
TRBV11-1	TRBJ2-6	12	ASREVGGANVLT
TRBV28	TRBJ2-7	12	ASSSLAGGHEQY
TRBV19	TRBJ1-3	13	ASSQRQGSGNTIY
TRBV2	TRBJ2-4	11	ASSGDGGSVQY
TRBV28	TRBJ1-3	13	ASSVGGISGNTIY
TRBV27	TRBJ2-7	17	ASSPERRGLARRSYEQY
TRBV29-1	TRBJ1-4	13	SALGRQGLGEKLF
TRBV5-1	TRBJ2-1	13	ASTGGGGGTNEQF
TRBV19	TRBJ2-7	12	ASSTGDGKGMQY
TRBV5-1	TRBJ1-1	10	ASSSQGSEAF
TRBV19	TRBJ2-3	13	ASSDTDSRTDTQY
TRBV5-5	TRBJ1-5	12	ASSPDRINQPQH
TRBV30	TRBJ1-2	14	AWRPGTGSGNYGYT
TRBV13	TRBJ1-2	13	ASSKTGTSNYGYT
TRBV6-4	TRBJ1-1	11	ASSDSLNTEAF
TRBV5-1	TRBJ1-6	13	ASSYIAGGSSPLH
TRBV19	TRBJ2-1	12	ASTKTDTHNEQF
TRBV18	TRBJ2-3	15	ASSPRGAGGFTDTQY
TRBV5-6	TRBJ2-1	11	ASSFSGRGEQF
TRBV6-6	TRBJ1-6	15	ASSRNRGRGNNSPLH
TRBV9	TRBJ2-5	13	ASSVASGAQETQY